The 18 T cell receptor beta chains listed next were all sequenced from one sample in a study of blood T cells in healthy people across ages. Alongside a J-beta primer mix, a sample-barcoded 5' primer served in a second PCR lasting about 7 to 11 cycles. TCRdb reprocessed the 5' RACE reads with MiXCR, giving one entry per CDR3 protein. The sample includes 1.5 million to 2 million distinct CDR3 sequences, roughly 43% of them seen just once. The sequencing input was blood. The origin of the receptors is a human donor in good health.

The chain is built from TRBV28 and TRBJ1-1; a possible D gene is TRBD1 (5 bases). The V gene's germline CDR1 is MDHEN and CDR2 SYDVKM. V was clipped by 11 bases and J by 1 base, with 11 bases between them. This CDR3 is 12 amino acids long. CDR3 in DNA: TGTGCCTGCGAAACAGGGAACACTGAAGCTTTCTTT. Its translation: CACETGNTEAFF.

Only a few counts were recorded for this clonotype. V gene TRBV20-1 combines with J gene TRBJ2-1; perhaps TRBD1 as D (5 bases). CDR1 is DFQATT and CDR2 is SNEGSKA in the germline V gene (reference sequence). Trimming removed 0 bases at V and 7 bases at J, with 7 bases between. The CDR3 sequence is 12 residues long. For the CDR3, the DNA is TGCAGTGCTAGAGATGGGGCAAATGAGCAGTTCTTC. Protein: CSARDGANEQFF.

This clonotype was seen more than once but under ten times. The rearrangement joins TRBV6-4 to TRBJ2-3; D may be TRBD1 or TRBD2 (6 bases each). V lost 4 bases to trimming and J lost 3 bases, with 14 bases between them. This CDR3 region has 15 residues. Looked up from germline, CDR1 is MRHNA and CDR2 is SNTAGT. CDR3 region: CASSVEGGETDTQYF. The CDR3, as DNA: TGTGCCAGCAGTGTCGAGGGGGGTGAAACAGATACGCAGTATTTT.

This clonotype showed up just a few times. This chain connects TRBV29-1 to TRBJ2-7; D remains ambiguous. Trimming removed 7 bases from V and 0 bases from J, with 10 bases in between. The germline gives CDR1 SQVTM, CDR2 ANQGSEA. The CDR3 is 12 amino acids. The chain's CDR3 is CSAGVRSYEQYF. The CDR3 nucleotides read TGCAGCGCTGGGGTTCGCTCCTACGAGCAGTACTTC.

This chain joins TRBV29-1 and TRBJ2-7; D is perhaps TRBD1 or TRBD2 (6 bases each). The CDR3 runs to 11 residues. CDR1 SQVTM and CDR2 ANQGSEA come from the germline V gene. Trimming left V 3 bases short and J 11 bases short, with 14 bases between. The CDR3 loop is CSVDYTGAKYF. The CDR3, as DNA: TGCAGCGTTGACTATACGGGGGCCAAGTACTTC.

This clonotype was seen a few times. The CDR3 region has the DNA TGTGCCAGCCTACCCCCGGGGTTAGCGGGGGGGCAGGGGACAGATACGCAGTATTTT. Encoded protein: CASLPPGLAGGQGTDTQYF. V is TRBV6-1 and J is TRBJ2-3, with TRBD2 matching over 11 bases. The CDR3 loop spans 19 amino acids. Per germline, CDR1 MNHNS and CDR2 SASEGT. V shed 8 bases, J shed 3 bases, and the junction held 19 bases outside the gene matches.

This clonotype was seen only a few times. V gene TRBV4-1 combines with J gene TRBJ1-1; no clear D. Germline CDR1 MGHRA, CDR2 YSYEKL. The V and J ends lost 6 bases and 3 bases respectively, with 8 bases between them. CDR3 length equals 12 residues. The CDR3 protein is CASREGYTEAFF. CDR3 coding DNA: TGCGCCAGCAGGGAGGGTTACACTGAAGCTTTCTTT.

V is TRBV20-1 and J is TRBJ2-1; D is possibly TRBD1 or TRBD2 (6 bases each). The DNA end lines up better with TRBJ2-7; the J call may be wrong. Germline assignment: CDR1 DFQATT and CDR2 SNEGSKA (reference sequence). CDR3 length equals 12 residues. This CDR3 reads CSALWGAREQYF. CDR3 nucleotides: TGCAGTGCGCTTTGGGGGGCACGGGAGCAGTACTTC.

This sequence joins TRBV29-1 and TRBJ2-7, with TRBD1 identical over 10 bases. Germline V CDR1 and CDR2: SQVTM, ANQGSEA. The V segment lost 2 bases and the J segment 5 bases; nucleotides outside the gene matches: 6. The CDR3 is made up of 14 amino acids. The CDR3 coding sequence is TGCAGCGTTGAATCCCCGGACAGGGGGAACGAGCAGTACTTC. Protein sequence: CSVESPDRGNEQYF.

The rearrangement uses TRBV15 and TRBJ2-1, with 7 bases lining up with TRBD2. The CDR3 loop spans 15 amino acids. Germline lookup yields CDR1 LNHNV and CDR2 YYDKDF (reference sequence). V dropped 2 bases and J dropped 4; count of bases not matched to a gene: 5. The CDR3 here is CATSRSSGRYNEQFF. DNA for the CDR3: TGTGCCACCAGCAGATCTAGCGGAAGGTACAATGAGCAGTTCTTC.

This clonotype appeared many times. The rearrangement joins TRBV10-3 to TRBJ2-7; TRBD1 matches 9 bases. Germline trimming cut 0 bases from V and 10 bases from J; bases unmatched to any gene: 7. The length of the CDR3 is 14 residues. CDR1 and CDR2 (germline): ENHRY, SYGVKD. CDR3 amino acids: CAISESDRGLKQYF. The CDR3 region has the DNA TGTGCCATCAGTGAGTCGGACAGGGGATTAAAACAGTACTTC.

The rearrangement uses TRBV7-2 and TRBJ2-7; D not certain. V dropped 1 base and J dropped 2 bases, with 9 bases sitting between them. This CDR3 contains 14 residues. Germline assignment: CDR1 SGHTA and CDR2 FQGNSA. The CDR3, as DNA: TGTGCCAGCAGCTTAGACGTCAGCCCCTACGAGCAGTACTTC. Translated, it gives CASSLDVSPYEQYF.

This clonotype is a singleton in its sample. The rearrangement uses TRBV5-1 and TRBJ1-2; D not certain. CDR3 length: 13 residues. The germline V gene encodes CDR1 SGHRS and CDR2 YFSETQ. V was pared by 4 bases and J by 1 base, with 8 bases between. CDR3 sequence (DNA): TGCGCCAGCAGCGCAAGGAATAACTATGGCTACACCTTC. Its protein is CASSARNNYGYTF.

The chain recombines TRBV30 with TRBJ2-5; maybe TRBD1 (5 bases). The V and J ends lost 5 bases and 1 base respectively, with 11 bases between them. The CDR3 covers 13 residues. In germline, CDR1 is GTSNPN, CDR2 SVGIG (reference sequence). The CDR3 reads CAWAQGTQETQYF. In DNA form, the CDR3 reads TGTGCCTGGGCCCAGGGAACCCAAGAGACCCAGTACTTC.

A word on this clonotype: A much larger clonotype is one base distant, so this may be a read error. Because the CDR3's place on the DNA is in doubt, the DNA is left out and the CDR3 is given as listed by TCRdb. The V call is TRBV29-1, the J call TRBJ1-2; TRBD1 reflects the table's D call only, with no check against the DNA. Germline CDR1 reads SQVTM; CDR2 reads ANQGSEA. Ends included, the CDR3 has 12 residues. The CDR3 is CSVAEGTYGHTF.

This clonotype has just a few counts. The rearrangement uses TRBV29-1 and TRBJ1-2; no clear D gene. Trimming took 3 bases from V and 6 from J, leaving 8 bases between them. CDR1 is SQVTM, CDR2 ANQGSEA, per germline. The CDR3 extends over 11 amino acids. The CDR3 coding sequence is TGCAGCGTTGATCGTAGGGATGGCTACACCTTC. It encodes CSVDRRDGYTF. The complete variable domain, with remaining parts taken from reference TRBV29-1 and TRBJ1-2, reads SAVISQKPSRDICQRGTSLTIQCQVDSQVTMMFWYRQQPGQSLTLIATANQGSEATYESGFVIDKFPISRPNLTFSTLTVSNMSPEDSSIYLCSVDRRDGYTFGSGTRLTVV.

The chain is built from TRBV7-6 and TRBJ1-4; the match to TRBD1 covers 8 bases. The CDR3 runs to 15 residues. Trimming took 4 bases from V and 10 from J; bases not matched to a gene: 11. CDR1 is SGHVS and CDR2 is FNYEAQ in the germline V gene. This CDR3 reads CASSSAQGAVGKLFF. DNA for the CDR3: TGTGCCAGCAGCTCCGCCCAGGGGGCTGTCGGAAAACTGTTTTTT.

This clonotype was picked up many times. The chain combines TRBV20-1 with TRBJ1-2; the D is unclear. The CDR3 consists of 15 residues. V lost 6 bases and J lost 5, with 22 bases in between. Germline V gene data show CDR1 as DFQATT and CDR2 as SNEGSKA (reference sequence). CDR3 in amino acids: CSALGPATLLYGYTF. The CDR3 DNA sequence: TGCAGTGCCCTAGGGCCAGCCACTTTACTGTATGGCTACACCTTC.